A selection of T cell receptor beta chains follows, all from one sample in a study of T cell responses to AZD1222 COVID-19 vaccine. The table came from immunoSEQ multiplex PCR; TCRdb's copy has only in-frame clones and leaves some out. The sample consists of under 95,000 clones, nearly 90% of them appearing once. Sequenced here: peripheral blood, sampled on day 0 of AZD1222 vaccination. Receptors originate from an adult in good health. CDR3s include the opening cysteine and the closing phenylalanine or tryptophan.

v_gene	CDR3aa
TRBV6-5	CASSLDSPNYGYTF
TRBV15	CATSRELGADQPQHF
TRBV25-1	CASSESVAGKETQYF
TRBV5-1	CASSFEGQGLSAFF
TRBV6-5	CASRWTTGAGTEAFF
TRBV19	CASRSRRRQDNTGELFF
TRBV6-5	CASSSAPTPDTEAFF
TRBV7-7	CASSLGAGDGNQPQHF
TRBV11-2	CASSLVFGSKGAEAFF
TRBV3-1/TRBV3-2	CASSQDWNTEAFF
TRBV9	CASGRGRVMDSPLHF
TRBV4-3	CASSQQLVEETQYF
TRBV19	CASSSPTETVMNTEAFF
TRBV27	CATISLDRLNTGELFF
TRBV7-9	CASSFEASGGAFF
TRBV6-2/TRBV6-3	CASSDRGYGYTF